This T cell receptor (beta chain) derives from a study of T cell repertoires in cytomegalovirus infection. Study observations and caveats: CMV-specific TCR beta clonotypes restricted by HLA-C were the ones dominating the ex vivo response.

This clonotype showed up just once. Its antigen is as yet unknown. The V gene's germline CDR1 is SGDLS and CDR2 YYNGEE. CDR3 length: 19 residues. Trimming took 0 bases from V and 6 from J; bases not matched to a gene: 18. TCRdb reanalysed the reads using MiXCR and keeps one entry per CDR3 protein. The repertoire holds 740,000 or so distinct CDR3 sequences, less than 40% seen once, with more than 2.5% in the top ten. The origin of this receptor is a human donor in good health (CMV status not recorded). Some clones in this sample may be carry-over from other donors' samples. The chain combines TRBV9 with TRBJ2-3; 8 nucleotides match TRBD1. Material: PBMCs. The CDR3 DNA sequence: TGTGCCAGCAGCGTAGCCCTGCTAGGGGCAGGGGGCGCGGGGGATACGCAGTATTTT. It codes for CASSVALLGAGGAGDTQYF.